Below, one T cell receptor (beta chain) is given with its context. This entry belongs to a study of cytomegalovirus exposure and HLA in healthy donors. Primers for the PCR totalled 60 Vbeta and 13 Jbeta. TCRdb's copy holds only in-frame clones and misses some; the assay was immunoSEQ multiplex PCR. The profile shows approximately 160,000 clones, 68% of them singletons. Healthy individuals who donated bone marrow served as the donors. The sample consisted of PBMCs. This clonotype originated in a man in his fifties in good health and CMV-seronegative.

In DNA form, the CDR3 reads TGTGCCAGTAGCCTTTCCCACCTCGGTGAGGCGCAGCCCCAGCATTTT. Its translation: CASSLSHLGEAQPQHF. The rearrangement links TRBV19 to TRBJ1-5; the D is unclear. CDR3 length: 16 amino acids. Germline values: CDR1 LNHDA, CDR2 SQIVND (reference sequence). Trimming took 6 bases from V and 7 from J, leaving 22 bases between them.